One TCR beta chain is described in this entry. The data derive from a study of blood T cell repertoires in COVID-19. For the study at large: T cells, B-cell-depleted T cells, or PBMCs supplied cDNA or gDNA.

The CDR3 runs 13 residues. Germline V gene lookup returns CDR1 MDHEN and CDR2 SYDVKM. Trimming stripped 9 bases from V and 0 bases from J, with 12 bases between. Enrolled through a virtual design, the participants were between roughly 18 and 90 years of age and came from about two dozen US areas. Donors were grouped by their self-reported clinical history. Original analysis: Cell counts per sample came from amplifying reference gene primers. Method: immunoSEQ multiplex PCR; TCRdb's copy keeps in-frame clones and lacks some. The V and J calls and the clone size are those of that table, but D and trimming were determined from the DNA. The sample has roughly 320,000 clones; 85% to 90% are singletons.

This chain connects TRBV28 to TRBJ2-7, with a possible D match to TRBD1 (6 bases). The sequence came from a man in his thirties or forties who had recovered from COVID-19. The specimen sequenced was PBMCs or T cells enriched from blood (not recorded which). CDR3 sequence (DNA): TGTGCCAGTAATACAGGGAGCTCCTACGAGCAGTACTTC. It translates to CASNTGSSYEQYF. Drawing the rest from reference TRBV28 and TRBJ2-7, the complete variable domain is DVKVTQSSRYLVKRTGEKVFLECVQDMDHENMFWYRQDPGLGLRLIYFSYDVKMKEKGDIPEGYSVSREKKERFSLILESASTNQTSMYLCASNTGSSYEQYFGPGTRLTVT.